What follows describes a single TCR beta chain. Its target is unknown. The data derive from a study of cytotoxic CD8 clonotypes in ibrutinib-treated CLL. Study-wide background: The samples contained approximately 280,000 productive templates on average. They also contained an average of 94,082 productive rearrangements. General study findings and limits: At the start, clonality exceeded age-matched healthy donors and followed circulating CD8+ T-cell counts.

This CDR3 contains 16 residues. The germline V gene encodes CDR1 SGDLS and CDR2 YYNGEE. V dropped 0 bases and J dropped 2 bases, with 14 bases sitting between them. Only in-frame clones appear in the TCRdb table, and some are missing; sequencing was by immunoSEQ multiplex PCR. The sample has 130,000 or so clones, approximately 83% seen once. The V gene is TRBV9, the J gene TRBJ2-5; D is possibly TRBD2 (5 bases). The receptor was derived from a human donor with chronic lymphocytic leukemia. Material: PBMCs, obtained after 24 months of ibrutinib treatment. The CDR3 DNA sequence: TGTGCCAGCAGCGTAGCTCCACTAGGGCAACAAGAGACCCAGTACTTC. Its protein product is CASSVAPLGQQETQYF.